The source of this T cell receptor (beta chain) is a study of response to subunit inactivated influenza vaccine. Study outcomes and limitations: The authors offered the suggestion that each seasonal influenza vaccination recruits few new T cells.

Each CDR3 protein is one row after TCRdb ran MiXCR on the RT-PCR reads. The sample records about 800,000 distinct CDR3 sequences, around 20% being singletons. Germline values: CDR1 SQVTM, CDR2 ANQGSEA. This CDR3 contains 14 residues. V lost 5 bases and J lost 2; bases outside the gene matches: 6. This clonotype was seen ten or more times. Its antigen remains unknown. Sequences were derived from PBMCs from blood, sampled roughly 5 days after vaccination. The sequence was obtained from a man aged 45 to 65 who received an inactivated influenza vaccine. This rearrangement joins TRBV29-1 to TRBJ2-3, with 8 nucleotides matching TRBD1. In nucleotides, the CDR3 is TGCAGCGTTTCCGGGACAGGAGCCACAGATACGCAGTATTTT. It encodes CSVSGTGATDTQYF.